Listed below are T cell receptor beta chains from one sample, sequenced in a study of CD8 T cells in Susac syndrome. TCRdb reprocessed the immunoSEQ multiplex PCR reads with MiXCR, giving one entry per CDR3 protein. This table has roughly 150,000 distinct CDR3 sequences, approximately 94% appearing once. The sequenced sample consisted of CD4+ T cells from PBMCs. All receptors derive from a human donor with multiple sclerosis. Each CDR3 is given with its conserved first and last residue. D genes are given only for firm matches. Clone size is not always given. Where it is, it says once, few, many or a class for expanded clones.

CDR3 length: 13; J gene: TRBJ2-2; clone size: .; V gene: TRBV5-6; D gene: .; CDR3 DNA: TGTGCCAGCAGCTGGGTTATGGCCGGGGAGCTGTTTTTT; CDR3 protein: CASSWVMAGELFF
CDR3 length: 18; J gene: TRBJ2-6; clone size: .; V gene: TRBV28; D gene: TRBD1; CDR3 DNA: TGTGCCAGCAGCTTACTCCCGGGACAGGGTAAGCGGGCCAACGTCCTGACTTTC; CDR3 protein: CASSLLPGQGKRANVLTF
CDR3 length: 13; J gene: TRBJ2-6; clone size: .; V gene: TRBV28; D gene: .; CDR3 DNA: TGTGCCAGCAGTTTTCGTGGGGCCAACGTCCTGACTTTC; CDR3 protein: CASSFRGANVLTF
CDR3 length: 13; J gene: TRBJ1-2; clone size: .; V gene: TRBV29-1; D gene: TRBD1; CDR3 DNA: TGCAGCGTTGAACGGACAGGAGAGAATGGCTACACCTTC; CDR3 protein: CSVERTGENGYTF
CDR3 length: 15; J gene: TRBJ1-2; clone size: .; V gene: TRBV5-1; D gene: TRBD1; CDR3 DNA: TGCGCCAGCAGCTTGGGACAGGGGGGATACGATGGCTACACCTTC; CDR3 protein: CASSLGQGGYDGYTF
CDR3 length: 11; J gene: TRBJ1-2; clone size: .; V gene: TRBV6-5; D gene: .; CDR3 DNA: TGTGCCAGCAGTTCTTGGAACGGCTACACCTTC; CDR3 protein: CASSSWNGYTF
CDR3 length: 12; J gene: TRBJ1-2; clone size: .; V gene: TRBV20-1; D gene: .; CDR3 DNA: TGCACCTACCCTCGGGGGAACTATGGCTACACCTTC; CDR3 protein: CTYPRGNYGYTF
CDR3 length: 15; J gene: TRBJ1-5; clone size: .; V gene: TRBV30; D gene: TRBD1; CDR3 DNA: TGTGCCTGGAGTGTAGCGGGGACAGGGCGGCAGCCCCAGCATTTT; CDR3 protein: CAWSVAGTGRQPQHF
CDR3 length: 15; J gene: TRBJ1-1; clone size: .; V gene: TRBV27; D gene: .; CDR3 DNA: TGTGCCAGCAGTTTAGTGTCAAGGAGGGGCACTGAAGCTTTCTTT; CDR3 protein: CASSLVSRRGTEAFF
CDR3 length: 15; J gene: TRBJ1-2; clone size: .; V gene: TRBV4-3; D gene: .; CDR3 DNA: TGCGCCAGCAGCCAAGAGCCTCAGTCTTACTATGGCTACACCTTC; CDR3 protein: CASSQEPQSYYGYTF
CDR3 length: 12; J gene: TRBJ1-1; clone size: .; V gene: TRBV6-6; D gene: .; CDR3 DNA: TGTGCCAGCAGTTCTGGGGACACTGAAGCTTTCTTT; CDR3 protein: CASSSGDTEAFF
CDR3 length: 12; J gene: TRBJ1-3; clone size: .; V gene: TRBV29-1; D gene: .; CDR3 DNA: TGCAGCGTTGAAGTGGCAGGTAACACCATATATTTT; CDR3 protein: CSVEVAGNTIYF
CDR3 length: 17; J gene: TRBJ1-3; clone size: .; V gene: TRBV3-1; D gene: .; CDR3 DNA: TGTGCCAGCAGCCAAGCCCTCCTCCCAAGACCCAGAAACACCATATATTTT; CDR3 protein: CASSQALLPRPRNTIYF
CDR3 length: 15; J gene: TRBJ2-1; clone size: .; V gene: TRBV14; D gene: TRBD1; CDR3 DNA: TGTGCCAGCAGCCTCCGACAGGGATACGCGAATGAGCAGTTCTTC; CDR3 protein: CASSLRQGYANEQFF
CDR3 length: 13; J gene: TRBJ1-1; clone size: .; V gene: TRBV7-2; D gene: .; CDR3 DNA: TGTGCCAGCAGCTTAAATGTGGGCACTGAAGCTTTCTTT; CDR3 protein: CASSLNVGTEAFF
CDR3 length: 13; J gene: TRBJ2-3; clone size: .; V gene: TRBV24-1; D gene: .; CDR3 DNA: TGTGCCACCAGTGGCGCGGGACAAGATACGCAGTATTTT; CDR3 protein: CATSGAGQDTQYF
CDR3 length: 15; J gene: TRBJ1-2; clone size: .; V gene: TRBV20-1; D gene: TRBD1; CDR3 DNA: TGCAGTGCTAGCAAGGGACAGGGCCTCGAGGGTGGCTACACCTTC; CDR3 protein: CSASKGQGLEGGYTF
CDR3 length: 13; J gene: TRBJ2-7; clone size: .; V gene: TRBV30; D gene: .; CDR3 DNA: TGTGCCTGGAGGTTGGCAGACGGCTACGAGCAGTACTTC; CDR3 protein: CAWRLADGYEQYF
CDR3 length: 14; J gene: TRBJ2-7; clone size: once; V gene: TRBV2; D gene: .; CDR3 DNA: TGTGCCAGCAGTGCGGTGGGAGCATCTTTCGAGCAGTACTTC; CDR3 protein: CASSAVGASFEQYF
CDR3 length: 13; J gene: TRBJ1-4; clone size: .; V gene: TRBV19; D gene: TRBD1; CDR3 DNA: TGTGCCAGTAGCCAACAGGGGCGTGAAAAACTGTTTTTT; CDR3 protein: CASSQQGREKLFF
CDR3 length: 17; J gene: TRBJ2-4; clone size: .; V gene: TRBV19; D gene: TRBD2; CDR3 DNA: TGTGCCAGAGGACTAGCGGGAGGGCCTTGGACCAAAAACATTCAGTACTTC; CDR3 protein: CARGLAGGPWTKNIQYF
CDR3 length: 13; J gene: TRBJ1-4; clone size: .; V gene: TRBV28; D gene: .; CDR3 DNA: TGTGCCAGCAGTTTAAGGGGGGGGGAAAAACTGTTTTTT; CDR3 protein: CASSLRGGEKLFF
CDR3 length: 17; J gene: TRBJ2-2; clone size: .; V gene: TRBV28; D gene: TRBD2; CDR3 DNA: TGTGCCAGCAGTTTCTGGGAGGGAGTGATAGAAACCGGGGAGCTGTTTTTT; CDR3 protein: CASSFWEGVIETGELFF
CDR3 length: 14; J gene: TRBJ2-7; clone size: .; V gene: TRBV27; D gene: .; CDR3 DNA: TGTGCCAGCAGTACCCCCAGGGGCTCCTACGAGCAGTACTTC; CDR3 protein: CASSTPRGSYEQYF
CDR3 length: 14; J gene: TRBJ2-2; clone size: .; V gene: TRBV7-9; D gene: .; CDR3 DNA: TGTGCCAGCAGCCCTCGACCGGAGACCGGGGAGCTGTTTTTT; CDR3 protein: CASSPRPETGELFF
CDR3 length: 15; J gene: TRBJ2-7; clone size: .; V gene: TRBV3-1; D gene: .; CDR3 DNA: TGTGCCAGCAGCCAAGACGGCAGGCCATTCTACGAGCAGTACTTC; CDR3 protein: CASSQDGRPFYEQYF
CDR3 length: 13; J gene: TRBJ2-7; clone size: few; V gene: TRBV27; D gene: .; CDR3 DNA: TGTGCCAGCAGGGCAGGCAGACTCTACGAGCAGTACTTC; CDR3 protein: CASRAGRLYEQYF
CDR3 length: 15; J gene: TRBJ2-7; clone size: .; V gene: TRBV6-2/TRBV6-3; D gene: TRBD1; CDR3 DNA: TGTGCCAGCACCTACTGGGACAGACCGGCCTACGAGCAGTACTTC; CDR3 protein: CASTYWDRPAYEQYF
CDR3 length: 18; J gene: TRBJ1-4; clone size: .; V gene: TRBV7-9; D gene: TRBD1; CDR3 DNA: TGTGCCAGCAGCCCCCCACCCAGGGGGGCCCCAGTTAATGAAAAACTGTTTTTT; CDR3 protein: CASSPPPRGAPVNEKLFF
CDR3 length: 16; J gene: TRBJ2-5; clone size: .; V gene: TRBV19; D gene: TRBD1; CDR3 DNA: TGTGCCAGTAGTATAAGGGGACAGGGTCTTCGGGAGACCCAGTACTTC; CDR3 protein: CASSIRGQGLRETQYF
CDR3 length: 11; J gene: TRBJ1-2; clone size: .; V gene: TRBV12-3/TRBV12-4; D gene: .; CDR3 DNA: TGTGCCAGCAGTATAGACTATGGCTACACCTTC; CDR3 protein: CASSIDYGYTF
CDR3 length: 14; J gene: TRBJ1-1; clone size: few; V gene: TRBV7-8; D gene: .; CDR3 DNA: TGTGCCAGCAGCTTACGCGAGGGGAACACTGAAGCTTTCTTT; CDR3 protein: CASSLREGNTEAFF
CDR3 length: 15; J gene: TRBJ2-5; clone size: .; V gene: TRBV29-1; D gene: TRBD1; CDR3 DNA: TGCAGCGTCGATACCGGGACAGGGTACCAAGAGACCCAGTACTTC; CDR3 protein: CSVDTGTGYQETQYF
CDR3 length: 13; J gene: TRBJ2-1; clone size: .; V gene: TRBV6-1; D gene: .; CDR3 DNA: TGTGCCAGCAGTATAGAGGTCTTCAATGAGCAGTTCTTC; CDR3 protein: CASSIEVFNEQFF
CDR3 length: 14; J gene: TRBJ2-1; clone size: .; V gene: TRBV7-9; D gene: .; CDR3 DNA: TGTGCCAGCAGCTTAGTGGACCGTGTGGATGAGCAGTTCTTC; CDR3 protein: CASSLVDRVDEQFF
CDR3 length: 14; J gene: TRBJ1-4; clone size: few; V gene: TRBV6-5; D gene: TRBD1; CDR3 DNA: TGTGCCAGCAGTTCAGGGGGTACTAATGAAAAACTGTTTTTT; CDR3 protein: CASSSGGTNEKLFF
CDR3 length: 15; J gene: TRBJ2-7; clone size: .; V gene: TRBV18; D gene: .; CDR3 DNA: TGTGCCAGCTCACCAAGCTTGTCAGGACTTTACGAGCAGTACTTC; CDR3 protein: CASSPSLSGLYEQYF
CDR3 length: 13; J gene: TRBJ1-1; clone size: .; V gene: TRBV12-3/TRBV12-4; D gene: .; CDR3 DNA: TGTGCCAGCAGTTTCAGGGCTGAAACTGAAGCTTTCTTT; CDR3 protein: CASSFRAETEAFF
CDR3 length: 12; J gene: TRBJ2-5; clone size: few; V gene: TRBV20-1; D gene: TRBD2; CDR3 DNA: TGCAGTGCTGCGGGAGGGGAAGAGACCCAGTACTTC; CDR3 protein: CSAAGGEETQYF
CDR3 length: 14; J gene: TRBJ2-2; clone size: .; V gene: TRBV20-1; D gene: .; CDR3 DNA: TGCAGTGCTACGTCGGACGGGAACACCGGGGAGCTGTTTTTT; CDR3 protein: CSATSDGNTGELFF